The 8 T cell receptor beta chains given below trace back to one sample, sequenced in a study of cytomegalovirus exposure and HLA in healthy donors. 60 Vbeta and 13 Jbeta primers were used in PCR. Produced via immunoSEQ multiplex PCR; TCRdb's table is partial and in-frame only. This sample has 120,000 or so clones, with around three quarters found just once. The source material was PBMCs. The receptor set was obtained from a man aged 35-49 years in good health and CMV-seronegative.

The V and J genes are TRBV15 and TRBJ1-5; 7 nucleotides line up with TRBD1. V dropped 1 base and J dropped 4; count of bases not matched to a gene: 4. The CDR3 is 15 amino acids. Germline values: CDR1 LNHNV, CDR2 YYDKDF (reference sequence). Here the CDR3 reads CATSRGTTGNQPQHF. The CDR3 DNA sequence: TGTGCCACCAGCAGAGGAACGACAGGGAATCAGCCCCAGCATTTT.

This chain connects TRBV6-1 to TRBJ1-2; D remains unclear. CDR1 and CDR2 (germline): MNHNS, SASEGT. The CDR3 loop spans 12 amino acids. V shed 7 bases and J shed 8 bases, with 14 bases lying between them. The CDR3 nucleotides read TGTGCCAGCACAACAGCTGAGTACGGCTACACCTTC. Encoded protein: CASTTAEYGYTF.

The chain uses TRBV11-2 and TRBJ2-7; 9 bases agree with TRBD2. Germline trimming cut 1 base from V and 3 bases from J; bases unmatched to any gene: 4. Germline V lookup: CDR1 SGHAT, CDR2 FQNNGV. The CDR3 sequence is 15 residues long. CDR3 sequence: CASSLGAGGGYEQYF. The DNA for the CDR3 is TGTGCCAGCAGCTTAGGAGCGGGAGGCGGCTACGAGCAGTACTTC.

The J gene is TRBJ2-3, the V gene TRBV19; 12 nucleotides match TRBD2. V dropped 5 bases and J dropped 6; count of bases not matched to a gene: 3. The CDR3 is 14 residues long. Germline V CDR1 and CDR2: LNHDA, SQIVND (reference sequence). The CDR3 bases are TGTGCCAGTAGTTCTAGCGGGGGGGCGGATACGCAGTATTTT. Translating gives CASSSSGGADTQYF.

This sequence joins TRBV29-1 and TRBJ2-1; 10 bases align to TRBD2. Germline CDR1 and CDR2: SQVTM and ANQGSEA. CDR3 length equals 13 residues. J gave up 12 bases and V 6 bases, and 11 bases lay outside the gene matches. As DNA, the CDR3 is TGCAGCGTGTCGGGACTAGCGCCTCTTGGGCAGTTCTTC. This sequence encodes CSVSGLAPLGQFF.

The count of this clone is one. The chain is built from TRBV7-2 and TRBJ2-7; D possibly corresponds to TRBD2 (6 bases). This CDR3 spans 15 amino acids. Trimming removed 5 bases from V and 5 bases from J, with 19 bases in between. Per germline, CDR1 SGHTA and CDR2 FQGNSA. CDR3 region: CASSPLWRALHEQYF. The CDR3 DNA reads as TGTGCCAGCAGCCCCCTCTGGAGGGCTCTCCACGAGCAGTACTTC.

J is TRBJ1-6 and V is TRBV5-1; perhaps TRBD1 as D (6 bases). This CDR3 spans 14 amino acids. V was cut by 2 bases and J by 7 bases, with 10 bases left in between. In germline, CDR1 is SGHRS, CDR2 YFSETQ. The CDR3, as DNA: TGCGCCAGCAGCTTTCAGGGGCAGAATTCACCCCTCCACTTT. It translates to CASSFQGQNSPLHF. The full variable domain, its missing parts supplied by reference TRBV5-1 and TRBJ1-6, is KAGVTQTPRYLIKTRGQQVTLSCSPISGHRSVSWYQQTPGQGLQFLFEYFSETQRNKGNFPGRFSGRQFSNSRSEMNVSTLELGDSALYLCASSFQGQNSPLHFGNGTRLTVT.

J is TRBJ1-4 and V is TRBV5-4; TRBD1 matches 8 bases. Trimming removed 2 bases from V and 6 bases from J; junction bases left unmatched: 3. This CDR3 is built from 14 residues. Germline V lookup: CDR1 SGHNT, CDR2 YYREEE (reference sequence). Written as DNA, the CDR3 is TGTGCCAGCAGCTTCAGGGGGCGAGATGAAAAACTGTTTTTT. Translation: CASSFRGRDEKLFF. Filled out from reference TRBV5-4 and TRBJ1-4, the complete variable domain reads ETGVTQSPTHLIKTRGQQVTLRCSSQSGHNTVSWYQQALGQGPQFIFQYYREEENGRGNFPPRFSGLQFPNYSSELNVNALELDDSALYLCASSFRGRDEKLFFGSGTQLSVL.